This entry lists 13 T cell receptor beta chains sequenced from one sample in a study of CD8+ T cells in alopecia areata. Treatment denoted: oral pan-JAK inhibitor, 5-10 mg twice daily. Sequencing relied on a cDNA template that was reverse transcribed from extracted RNA. Profiled with immunoSEQ multiplex PCR; TCRdb holds only in-frame clones, not every one. The repertoire holds 110,000 to 150,000 clones, 50% to 65% seen once, with around 15% in the top ten. The sequencing used CD8+ T cells sorted from blood, collected at week 4, from a patient treated with tofacitinib. All receptors come from a human donor with alopecia areata.

V usage is TRBV18 and J usage is TRBJ2-7; D gene uncertain. This CDR3 has 12 amino acids. V shed 1 base and J shed 5 bases, with 6 bases lying between them. Germline CDR1 reads KGHSH; CDR2 reads LQKENI. CDR3: CASSPQGNEQYF. In DNA, the CDR3 is TGTGCCAGCTCACCACAGGGTAACGAGCAGTACTTC.

This clone has more than one count but fewer than ten. This sequence joins TRBV7-4 and TRBJ2-7, with D maybe TRBD2 (5 bases). Between the trimmed V and J ends, which lost 6 bases and 1 base, there was a span of 16 bases. Germline V gene lookup returns CDR1 SGHVT and CDR2 SQSDAQ. The CDR3 contains 15 residues. CDR3 DNA sequence: TGTGCCAGCAGGGCGGGCAAGGGCCCTTCCTACGAGCAGTACTTC. It encodes CASRAGKGPSYEQYF.

J is TRBJ1-1 and V is TRBV5-1, with D uncertain. The germline CDR1 and CDR2 sequences are SGHRS and YFSETQ. V lost 3 bases and J 8 bases, leaving 5 bases between the germline ends. This CDR3 region has 10 residues. The CDR3 sequence is CASSSQEAFF. For the CDR3, the DNA is TGCGCCAGCAGCTCCCAAGAAGCTTTCTTT.

V and J are TRBV29-1 and TRBJ2-3; unclear D gene. V lost 5 bases to trimming and J lost 2 bases, with 11 bases between them. Germline lookup yields CDR1 SQVTM and CDR2 ANQGSEA. The CDR3 is 13 amino acids. The CDR3 sequence: CSVLYSYTDTQYF. The CDR3 region has the DNA TGCAGCGTTCTATACAGCTACACAGATACGCAGTATTTT.

The chain uses TRBV6-1 and TRBJ1-2; D is unclear. Germline V gene lookup returns CDR1 MNHNS and CDR2 SASEGT. The CDR3 contains 16 residues. The V end lost 2 bases, the J end lost 5 bases, and 18 bases lay between the germline ends. Here the CDR3 DNA reads TGTGCCAGCAGTGAAATGTTGAAGTCCCCGATTTATGGCTACACCTTC. This translates into CASSEMLKSPIYGYTF.

The chain has TRBV29-1 and TRBJ2-2; the match to TRBD2 covers 12 bases. The CDR3 totals 17 residues. J was trimmed by 4 bases and V by 4 bases; bases with no gene match: 10. CDR1 is SQVTM and CDR2 is ANQGSEA in the germline V gene. In DNA, the CDR3 is TGCAGCGTTGCGGGGCTAGCGGGGGGGCTTGGCACCGGGGAGCTGTTTTTT. Protein sequence: CSVAGLAGGLGTGELFF.

The V call is TRBV5-6, the J call TRBJ1-2, with 9 bases aligning to TRBD1. J lost 0 bases, V lost 3 bases, and 3 bases had no gene match. This CDR3 is built from 15 residues. CDR1 and CDR2 (germline): SGHDT, YYEEEE. In DNA, the CDR3 is TGTGCCAGCAGCTGGGGGACAGGGACTAACTATGGCTACACCTTC. It yields the protein CASSWGTGTNYGYTF.

The chain carries TRBV7-8 and TRBJ2-2; 9 positions match TRBD2. This CDR3 region has 16 residues. Germline CDR1 is SGHVS and CDR2 is FQNEAQ. The V and J ends lost 2 bases and 1 base, in that order; junction bases with no gene match: 2. CDR3 region: CASSLYSGGNTGELFF. In nucleotides, the CDR3 is TGTGCCAGCAGCTTATATAGCGGGGGGAACACCGGGGAGCTGTTTTTT.

The chain has TRBV7-9 and TRBJ1-2, with 8 nucleotides matching TRBD1. Germline V gene lookup returns CDR1 SEHNR and CDR2 FQNEAQ (reference sequence). The length of the CDR3 is 15 residues. Trimming took 4 bases from V and 0 from J; bases not matched to a gene: 4. The CDR3 nucleotides read TGTGCCAGCAGCTCCCGGACAGGGACTAACTATGGCTACACCTTC. Translated, it gives CASSSRTGTNYGYTF.

V gene TRBV5-6 combines with J gene TRBJ1-5; TRBD1 agrees at 8 bases. V trimming: 3 bases; J trimming: 5 bases; junction bases outside the gene matches: 4. The CDR3 is made up of 14 amino acids. CDR1 is SGHDT and CDR2 is YYEEEE in the germline V gene. Here the CDR3 DNA reads TGTGCCAGCAGCTGGGACAGGCACCATCAGCCCCAGCATTTT. This translates into CASSWDRHHQPQHF. The full variable domain, its missing parts supplied by reference TRBV5-6 and TRBJ1-5, is DAGVTQSPTHLIKTRGQQVTLRCSPKSGHDTVSWYQQALGQGPQFIFQYYEEEERQRGNFPDRFSGHQFPNYSSELNVNALLLGDSALYLCASSWDRHHQPQHFGDGTRLSIL.

This clone was counted only a few times. The gene calls are TRBV4-1 and TRBJ2-1; 13 nucleotides match TRBD2. The CDR3 contains 15 residues. J gave up 10 bases and V 5 bases, and 8 bases lay outside the gene matches. Germline CDR1 reads MGHRA; CDR2 reads YSYEKL. CDR3 in DNA: TGCGCCAGCAGCACCCGACTAGCGGGGGGCTTGGAGCAGTTCTTC. Residues: CASSTRLAGGLEQFF.

The table lists this clone with a few counts. CDR3 sequence reads: CASSERGAKNIQYF. The CDR3 DNA reads TGTGCCAGCAGTGAAAGGGGTGCCAAAAACATTCAGTACTTC. The chain couples TRBV2 to TRBJ2-4, with a tentative D call TRBD1 (5 bases). Germline V lookup: CDR1 SNHLY, CDR2 FYNNEI. The V end was cut by 2 bases, the J end by 1 base, with 6 bases between. CDR3 size: 14 residues.

J is TRBJ2-2 and V is TRBV6-5; D tentatively fits TRBD1 or TRBD2 (5 bases each). This CDR3 has 16 amino acids. Germline assignment: CDR1 MNHEY and CDR2 SVGAGI. The ends were cut back, 0 bases at V and 0 bases at J, with 8 bases in the middle. The CDR3 nucleotides are TGTGCCAGCAGTTACTCGATGGGACCGAACACCGGGGAGCTGTTTTTT. Its translation: CASSYSMGPNTGELFF.